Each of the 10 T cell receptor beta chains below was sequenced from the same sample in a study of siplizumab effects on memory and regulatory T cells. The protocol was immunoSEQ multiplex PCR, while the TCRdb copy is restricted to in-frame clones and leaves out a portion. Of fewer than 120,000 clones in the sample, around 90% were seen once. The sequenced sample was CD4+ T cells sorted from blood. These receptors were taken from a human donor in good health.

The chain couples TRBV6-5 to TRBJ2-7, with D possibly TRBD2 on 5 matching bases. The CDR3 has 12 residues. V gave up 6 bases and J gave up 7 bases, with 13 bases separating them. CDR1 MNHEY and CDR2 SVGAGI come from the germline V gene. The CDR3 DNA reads TGTGCCAGCAGCCTCGGACCGGGGGAGCAGTACTTC. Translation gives CASSLGPGEQYF.

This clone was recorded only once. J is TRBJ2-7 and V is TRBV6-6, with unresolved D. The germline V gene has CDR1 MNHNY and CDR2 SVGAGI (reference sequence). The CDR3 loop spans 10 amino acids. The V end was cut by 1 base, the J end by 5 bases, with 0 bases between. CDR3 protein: CASSYYEQYF. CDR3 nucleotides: TGTGCCAGCAGTTACTACGAGCAGTACTTC.

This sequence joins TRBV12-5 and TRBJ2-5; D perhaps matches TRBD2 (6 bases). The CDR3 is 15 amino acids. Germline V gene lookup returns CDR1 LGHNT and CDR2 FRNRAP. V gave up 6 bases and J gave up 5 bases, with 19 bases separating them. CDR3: CASGTGTPYGETQYF. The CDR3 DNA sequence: TGTGCTAGTGGCACCGGGACTCCTTACGGGGAGACCCAGTACTTC. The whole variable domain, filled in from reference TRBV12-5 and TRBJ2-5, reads DARVTQTPRHKVTEMGQEVTMRCQPILGHNTVFWYRQTMMQGLELLAYFRNRAPLDDSGMPKDRFSAEMPDATLATLKIQPSEPRDSAVYFCASGTGTPYGETQYFGPGTRLLVL.

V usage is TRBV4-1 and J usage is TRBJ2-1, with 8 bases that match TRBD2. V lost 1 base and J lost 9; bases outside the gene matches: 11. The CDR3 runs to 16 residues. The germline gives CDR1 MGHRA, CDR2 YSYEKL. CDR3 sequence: CASSQVSGTRVIEQFF. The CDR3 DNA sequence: TGCGCCAGCAGCCAAGTAAGCGGGACTAGAGTGATTGAGCAGTTCTTC.

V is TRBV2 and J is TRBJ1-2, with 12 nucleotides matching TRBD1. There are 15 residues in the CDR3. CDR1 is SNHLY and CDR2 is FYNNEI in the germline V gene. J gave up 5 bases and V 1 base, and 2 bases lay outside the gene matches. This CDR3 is CASSEGGQGAYGYTF. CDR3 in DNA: TGTGCCAGCAGTGAAGGGGGACAGGGGGCGTATGGCTACACCTTC.

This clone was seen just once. CDR3 region: CASSPGDGYTF. Written as DNA, the CDR3 is TGTGCCAGCAGCCCCGGCGATGGCTACACCTTC. The rearrangement uses TRBV7-8 and TRBJ1-2; D is undetermined. Germline CDR1 is SGHVS and CDR2 is FQNEAQ. The germline V and J ends were trimmed by 5 bases and 6 bases, with 7 bases remaining between them. CDR3 size: 11 residues.

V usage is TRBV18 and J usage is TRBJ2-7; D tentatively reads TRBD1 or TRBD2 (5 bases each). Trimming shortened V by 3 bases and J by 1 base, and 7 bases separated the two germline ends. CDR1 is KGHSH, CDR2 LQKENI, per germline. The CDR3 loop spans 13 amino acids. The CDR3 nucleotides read TGTGCCAGCTCACCGGGACCATCCTACGAGCAGTACTTC. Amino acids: CASSPGPSYEQYF.

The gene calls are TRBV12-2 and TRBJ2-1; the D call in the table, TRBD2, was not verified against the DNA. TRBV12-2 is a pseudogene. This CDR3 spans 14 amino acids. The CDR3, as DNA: TGTGCAAGCGGGTTCGGGAGCTCCTACAATGAGCAGTTCTTC. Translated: CASGFGSSYNEQFF.

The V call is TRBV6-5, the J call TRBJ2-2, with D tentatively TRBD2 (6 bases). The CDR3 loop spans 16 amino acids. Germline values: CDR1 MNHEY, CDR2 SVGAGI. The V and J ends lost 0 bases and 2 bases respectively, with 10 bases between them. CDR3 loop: CASSYSTRGNTGELFF. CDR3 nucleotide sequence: TGTGCCAGCAGTTACTCGACGCGGGGTAACACCGGGGAGCTGTTTTTT.

CDR3: CASRRGVNEKLFF. CDR3 DNA sequence: TGTGCCAGCAGGCGGGGAGTGAATGAAAAACTGTTTTTT. The chain recombines TRBV6-1 with TRBJ1-4; D is unresolved. The CDR3 is 13 residues long. Germline CDR1 is MNHNS and CDR2 is SASEGT. V was trimmed by 6 bases and J by 5 bases, leaving 10 bases between them.